The present T cell receptor beta chain was sequenced within a study of early T cells in non-severe SARS-CoV-2 infection. For the study at large: Investigators sequenced bulk RNA drawn from unsorted whole blood, and chains remained unpaired. Overall study findings and caveats: A preference for anti-spike CD8 responses marked VDJdb matching, which missed private and CD4 specificities.

Germline CDR1 is SGHAT and CDR2 is FQNNGV. With 5 bases removed from V and 0 bases from J, the gap between germline ends came to 18 bases. The CDR3 runs to 17 residues. Molecules of cDNA were individually given unique molecular identifiers that were attached to them. TCRdb reanalysed the 5' RACE reads using MiXCR and keeps one entry per CDR3 protein. Of about 67,000 distinct CDR3 sequences listed, approximately 10% are singletons. This clonotype has a count of ten or more. The target antigen is unknown. V gene TRBV11-2 combines with J gene TRBJ2-3, with D perhaps TRBD2 (6 bases). The material sequenced was whole blood. The source of this sequence is an adult who was a healthcare worker with PCR-confirmed SARS-CoV-2 infection or an uninfected control (not recorded which). In nucleotides, the CDR3 is TGTGCCAGCAGCAAGGCCGGGGGACCGGGAAGCACAGATACGCAGTATTTT. Protein product: CASSKAGGPGSTDTQYF.